The clone carrying this TCR beta chain was seen repeatedly, ten times or more. As yet, its antigen is unknown. The data stem from a study of T cell repertoires in cytomegalovirus infection. Study context: Public TCR beta signatures marked donors with CMV infection and the matching HLA. Study-wide results and caveats: Using cumulative public TCR beta family frequency, the authors identified those who carried CMV together with the relevant HLA. The study found HLA-C-restricted CMV-specific TCR beta clonotypes dominating the ex vivo response.

The ends lost 3 bases at V and 2 bases at J; junction bases unmatched: 5. Germline CDR1 is SGHKS and CDR2 is YYEKEE (reference sequence). The CDR3 is made up of 16 amino acids. MiXCR, run by TCRdb on the reads, gives a single entry per CDR3 protein. The sample has more than 650,000 distinct CDR3 sequences; 35% are singletons. Sequenced: PBMCs. The V and J genes are TRBV5-5 and TRBJ1-6, with 7 bases lining up with TRBD1. The source of this sequence is a human donor in good health (CMV status not recorded). Some clones in this sample may be carry-over from other donors' samples. The CDR3 nucleotides are TGTGCCAGCAGCTCATACAGGGGCACCTATAATTCACCCCTCCACTTT. This translates into CASSSYRGTYNSPLHF.